A single sample is the source of the 12 T cell receptor beta chains below, sequenced in a study of blood T cell repertoires in COVID-19. Using immunoSEQ multiplex PCR, the repertoire was profiled, and TCRdb retains in-frame clones only, with some absent. The sample holds almost 400,000 clones, approximately 88% seen once. Sequenced sample: PBMCs or T cells enriched from blood (not recorded which). These receptors were obtained from a woman in her twenties or thirties with acute COVID-19.

The rearrangement joins TRBV12-3 or TRBV12-4 to TRBJ2-3; no clear D. The CDR3 is made up of 11 amino acids. V was shortened by 4 bases and J by 5 bases, with 4 bases between the two germline ends. The CDR3 protein is CASSSRDTQYF. As DNA, the CDR3 is TGTGCCAGCAGTTCGCGAGATACGCAGTATTTT.

A single count supports this clone. CDR3 bases: TGTGCCCTCCCGGGACAGGGTACCGCCGGGGAGCTGTTTTTT. Protein: CALPGQGTAGELFF. The gene calls are TRBV30 and TRBJ2-2; 9 bases agree with TRBD1. The CDR3 is 14 amino acids. From germline, CDR1 is GTSNPN and CDR2 SVGIG (reference sequence). Unmatched junction bases numbered 10, after V lost 8 bases and J lost 6 bases.

The chain uses TRBV7-6 and TRBJ1-1; D may be TRBD1 (6 bases). Trimming cost V 5 bases and J 0 bases, with 10 bases left between them. The germline V gene encodes CDR1 SGHVS and CDR2 FNYEAQ. The CDR3 is 14 amino acids. CDR3 coding DNA: TGTGCCAGCAGCCCGGACAGACTGAACACTGAAGCTTTCTTT. Translating it yields CASSPDRLNTEAFF. The whole variable domain, remainder taken from reference TRBV7-6 and TRBJ1-1, is GAGVSQSPRYKVTKRGQDVALRCDPISGHVSLYWYRQALGQGPEFLTYFNYEAQQDKSGLPNDRFSAERPEGSISTLTIQRTEQRDSAMYRCASSPDRLNTEAFFGQGTRLTVV.

The V and J genes are TRBV6-5 and TRBJ1-4, with TRBD1 matching 9 bases. This CDR3 spans 14 amino acids. CDR1 MNHEY and CDR2 SVGAGI come from the germline V gene. Trimming took 6 bases from V and 7 from J; bases not matched to a gene: 6. In DNA form, the CDR3 reads TGTGCCAGCAGCCCGGGACAGGGTCGTGAAAAACTGTTTTTT. This encodes CASSPGQGREKLFF.

The rearrangement uses TRBV19 and TRBJ2-1, with 15 bases identical to TRBD2. Germline values: CDR1 LNHDA, CDR2 SQIVND (reference sequence). Trimming cost V 3 bases and J 1 base; bases outside gene matches: 13. This CDR3 region has 21 residues. CDR3 in DNA: TGTGCCAGTAGTATTGCGCACGCGGGACTAGCGGGGGGCCCTTCCTACAATGAGCAGTTCTTC. This encodes CASSIAHAGLAGGPSYNEQFF.

The chain couples TRBV9 to TRBJ2-7, with D perhaps matching TRBD1 (5 bases). This CDR3 spans 15 amino acids. Germline V gene sequence: CDR1 SGDLS, CDR2 YYNGEE. Trimming removed 0 bases from V and 5 bases from J, with 15 bases in between. Here the CDR3 reads CASSVEGAVRDEQYF. In nucleotides, the CDR3 is TGTGCCAGCAGCGTAGAAGGGGCTGTCAGGGACGAGCAGTACTTC.

This chain links TRBV14 with TRBJ1-1, with 7 bases fitting TRBD1. With V trimmed by 5 bases and J by 10 bases, 16 bases remained unmatched. This CDR3 contains 15 residues. The germline V gene encodes CDR1 SGHDN and CDR2 FVKESK. CDR3 loop: CASSTTGTARLGAFF. CDR3 DNA: TGTGCCAGCAGCACTACCGGGACAGCCCGTCTAGGAGCTTTCTTT. The full variable domain, rest sourced from reference TRBV14 and TRBJ1-1, is EAGVTQFPSHSVIEKGQTVTLRCDPISGHDNLYWYRRVMGKEIKFLLHFVKESKQDESGMPNNRFLAERTGGTYSTLKVQPAELEDSGVYFCASSTTGTARLGAFFGQGTRLTVV.

The chain joins TRBV7-2 to TRBJ2-7; the D gene is possibly TRBD2 (5 bases). Germline V gene lookup returns CDR1 SGHTA and CDR2 FQGNSA. The CDR3 extends over 11 amino acids. Trimming cost V 10 bases and J 9 bases, with 16 bases left between them. CDR3 nucleotide sequence: TGTGCCACCCAGCTCGGGGTTGCGCAGTACTTC. It encodes CATQLGVAQYF.

The CDR3 protein is CASSPGGGAGAEAFF. The CDR3 DNA follows: TGTGCCAGCAGCCCAGGTGGGGGGGCAGGGGCTGAAGCTTTCTTT. This chain connects TRBV7-2 to TRBJ1-1, with D tentatively TRBD1 (6 bases). The CDR3 covers 15 residues. The germline gives CDR1 SGHTA, CDR2 FQGNSA. V lost 5 bases and J lost 6, with 19 bases in between.

This chain links TRBV6-5 with TRBJ2-3, with D possibly matching TRBD1 (6 bases). The V and J ends lost 6 bases and 6 bases respectively, with 10 bases between them. Germline loops: CDR1 MNHEY, CDR2 SVGAGI. The CDR3 is 12 residues long. The CDR3 DNA reads TGTGCCAGCAGACCACAGGGTGATACGCAGTATTTT. It is translated as CASRPQGDTQYF.

V gene TRBV10-1 combines with J gene TRBJ1-1; D uncertain. Germline assignment: CDR1 WNHNN and CDR2 SYGVQD (reference sequence). V lost 7 bases to trimming and J lost 1 base, with 10 bases between them. This CDR3 is 13 amino acids long. The CDR3 nucleotides are TGCGCCAGCACCAGACACCAGAACACTGAAGCTTTCTTT. Protein: CASTRHQNTEAFF.

This clone appeared once. The chain has TRBV6-5 and TRBJ1-2, with D tentatively TRBD1 (5 bases). Germline lookup yields CDR1 MNHEY and CDR2 SVGAGI. V lost 6 bases and J lost 5, with 13 bases in between. This CDR3 comprises 13 residues. CDR3 nucleotides: TGTGCCAGCAGGGAGTCAGGGATTTATGGCTACACCTTC. It translates to CASRESGIYGYTF.